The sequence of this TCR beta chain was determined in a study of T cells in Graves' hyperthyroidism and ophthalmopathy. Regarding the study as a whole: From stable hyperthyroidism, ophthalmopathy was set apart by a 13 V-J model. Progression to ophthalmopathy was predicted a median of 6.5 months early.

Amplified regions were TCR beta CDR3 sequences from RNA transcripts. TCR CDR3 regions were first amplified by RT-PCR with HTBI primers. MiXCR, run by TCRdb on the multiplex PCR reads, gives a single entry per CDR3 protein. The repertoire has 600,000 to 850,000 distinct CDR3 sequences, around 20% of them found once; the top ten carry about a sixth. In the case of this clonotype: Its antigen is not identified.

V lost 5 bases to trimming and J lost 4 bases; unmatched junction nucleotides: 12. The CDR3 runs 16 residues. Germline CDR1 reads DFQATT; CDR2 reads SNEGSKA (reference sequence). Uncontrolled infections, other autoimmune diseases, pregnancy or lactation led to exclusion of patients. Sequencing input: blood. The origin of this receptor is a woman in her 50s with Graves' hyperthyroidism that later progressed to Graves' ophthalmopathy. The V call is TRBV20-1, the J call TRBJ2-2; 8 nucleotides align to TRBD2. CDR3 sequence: CSAPLQGRGGTGELFF. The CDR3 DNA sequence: TGCAGTGCTCCGCTACAAGGCCGGGGGGGCACCGGGGAGCTGTTTTTT.